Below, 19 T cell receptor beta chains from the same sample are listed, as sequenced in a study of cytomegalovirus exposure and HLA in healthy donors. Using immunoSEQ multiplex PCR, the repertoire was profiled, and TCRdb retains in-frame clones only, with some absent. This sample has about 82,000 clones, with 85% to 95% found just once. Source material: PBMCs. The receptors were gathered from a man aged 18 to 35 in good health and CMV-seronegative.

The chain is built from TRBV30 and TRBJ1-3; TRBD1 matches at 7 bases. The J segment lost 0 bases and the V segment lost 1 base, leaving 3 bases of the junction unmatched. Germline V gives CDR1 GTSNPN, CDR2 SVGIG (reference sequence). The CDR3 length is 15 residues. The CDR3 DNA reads TGTGCCTGGAGTGATGGACAGGTCTCTGGAAACACCATATATTTT. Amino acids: CAWSDGQVSGNTIYF.

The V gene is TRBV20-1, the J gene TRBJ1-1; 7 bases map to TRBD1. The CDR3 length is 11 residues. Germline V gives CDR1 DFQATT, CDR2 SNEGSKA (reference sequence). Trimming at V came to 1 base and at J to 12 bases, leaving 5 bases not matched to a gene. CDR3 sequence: CSARGQGRTFF. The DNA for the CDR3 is TGCAGTGCTAGAGGACAGGGTAGAACTTTCTTT.

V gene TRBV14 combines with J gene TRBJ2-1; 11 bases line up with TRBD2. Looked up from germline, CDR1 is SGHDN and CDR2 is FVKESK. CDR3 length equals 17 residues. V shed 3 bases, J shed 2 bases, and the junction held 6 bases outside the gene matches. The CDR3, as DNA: TGTGCCAGCAGCCATAGGTCTAGCGGGGGGCCCTACAATGAGCAGTTCTTC. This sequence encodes CASSHRSSGGPYNEQFF.

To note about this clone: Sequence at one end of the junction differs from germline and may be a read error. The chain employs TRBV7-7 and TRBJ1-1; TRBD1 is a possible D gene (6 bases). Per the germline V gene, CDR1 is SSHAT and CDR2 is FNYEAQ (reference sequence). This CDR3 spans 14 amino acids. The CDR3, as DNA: TGTGCTAGCAGTCCACTACAGGGACGGACTGAAGCTTTCTTT. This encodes CASSPLQGRTEAFF.

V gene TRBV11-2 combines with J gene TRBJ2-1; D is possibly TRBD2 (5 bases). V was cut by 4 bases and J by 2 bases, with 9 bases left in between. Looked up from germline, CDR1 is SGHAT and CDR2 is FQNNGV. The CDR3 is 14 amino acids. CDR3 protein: CASSSDGTYNEQFF. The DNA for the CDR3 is TGTGCCAGCAGCTCTGACGGGACCTACAATGAGCAGTTCTTC.

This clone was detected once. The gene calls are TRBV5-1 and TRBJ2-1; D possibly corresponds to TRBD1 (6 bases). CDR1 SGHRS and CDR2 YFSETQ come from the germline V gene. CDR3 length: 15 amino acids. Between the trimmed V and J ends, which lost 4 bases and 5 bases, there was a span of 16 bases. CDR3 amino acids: CASSPASGQHNEQFF. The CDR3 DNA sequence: TGCGCCAGCAGCCCTGCCTCCGGACAGCACAATGAGCAGTTCTTC.

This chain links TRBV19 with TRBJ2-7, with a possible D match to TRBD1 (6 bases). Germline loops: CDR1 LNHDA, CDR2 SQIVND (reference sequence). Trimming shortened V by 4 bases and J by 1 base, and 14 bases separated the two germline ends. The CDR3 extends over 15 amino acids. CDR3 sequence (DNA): TGTGCCAGTAGTACTAAGCAGGGGCGATCCTACGAGCAGTACTTC. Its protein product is CASSTKQGRSYEQYF.

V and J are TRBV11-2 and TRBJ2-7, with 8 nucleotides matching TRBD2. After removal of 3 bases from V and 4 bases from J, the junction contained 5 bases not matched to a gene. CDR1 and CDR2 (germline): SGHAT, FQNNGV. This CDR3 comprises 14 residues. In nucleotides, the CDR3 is TGTGCCAGCAGCTTGACAGCGGGAGCGTACGAGCAGTACTTC. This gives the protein CASSLTAGAYEQYF. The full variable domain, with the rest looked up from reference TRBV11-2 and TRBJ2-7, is EAGVAQSPRYKIIEKRQSVAFWCNPISGHATLYWYQQILGQGPKLLIQFQNNGVVDDSQLPKDRFSAERLKGVDSTLKIQPAKLEDSAVYLCASSLTAGAYEQYFGPGTRLTVT.

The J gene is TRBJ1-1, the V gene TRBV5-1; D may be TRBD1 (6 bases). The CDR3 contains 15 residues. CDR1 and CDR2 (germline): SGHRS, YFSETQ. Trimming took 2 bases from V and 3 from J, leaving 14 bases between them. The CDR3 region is CASSLGGVGDTEAFF. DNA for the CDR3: TGCGCCAGCAGCTTAGGGGGGGTAGGCGACACTGAAGCTTTCTTT.

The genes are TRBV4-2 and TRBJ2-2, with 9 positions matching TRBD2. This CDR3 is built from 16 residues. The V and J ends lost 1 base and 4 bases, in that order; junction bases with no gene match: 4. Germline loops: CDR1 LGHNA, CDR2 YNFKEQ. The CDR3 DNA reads TGTGCCAGCAGCCAAGGACGCGGGGGGGCCACCGGGGAGCTGTTTTTT. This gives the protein CASSQGRGGATGELFF.

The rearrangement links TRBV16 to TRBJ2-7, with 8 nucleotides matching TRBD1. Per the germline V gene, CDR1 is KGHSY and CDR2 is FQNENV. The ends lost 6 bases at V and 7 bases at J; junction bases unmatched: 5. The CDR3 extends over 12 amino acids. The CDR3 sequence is CASSHHRGEQYF. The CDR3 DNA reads TGTGCCAGCAGTCACCACAGGGGGGAGCAGTACTTC.

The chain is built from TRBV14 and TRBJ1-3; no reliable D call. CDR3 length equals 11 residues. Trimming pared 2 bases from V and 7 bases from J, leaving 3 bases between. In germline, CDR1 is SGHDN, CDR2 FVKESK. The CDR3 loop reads CASSQYNTIYF. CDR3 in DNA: TGTGCCAGCAGCCAATATAACACCATATATTTT.

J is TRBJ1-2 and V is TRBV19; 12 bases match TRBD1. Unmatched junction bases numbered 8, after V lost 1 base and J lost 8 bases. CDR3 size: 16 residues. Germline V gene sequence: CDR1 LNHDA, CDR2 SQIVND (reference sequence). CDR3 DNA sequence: TGTGCCAGTAGTATAGGAGGGACAGGGGGCTACTGGGGCTACACCTTC. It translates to CASSIGGTGGYWGYTF. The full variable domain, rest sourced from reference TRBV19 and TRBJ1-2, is DGGITQSPKYLFRKEGQNVTLSCEQNLNHDAMYWYRQDPGQGLRLIYYSQIVNDFQKGDIAEGYSVSREKKESFPLTVTSAQKNPTAFYLCASSIGGTGGYWGYTFGSGTRLTVV.

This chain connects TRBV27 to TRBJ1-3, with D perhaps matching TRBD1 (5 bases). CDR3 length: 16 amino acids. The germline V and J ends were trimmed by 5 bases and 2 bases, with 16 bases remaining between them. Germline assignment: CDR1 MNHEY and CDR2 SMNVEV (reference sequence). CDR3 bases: TGTGCCAGCAGTCCATTCGGCGGCAGGGCTGGAAACACCATATATTTT. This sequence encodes CASSPFGGRAGNTIYF.

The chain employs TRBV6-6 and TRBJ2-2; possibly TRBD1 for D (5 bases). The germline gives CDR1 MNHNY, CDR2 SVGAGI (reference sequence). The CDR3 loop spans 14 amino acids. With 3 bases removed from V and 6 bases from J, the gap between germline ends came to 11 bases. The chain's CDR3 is CASSYAGYAGELFF. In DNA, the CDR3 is TGTGCCAGCAGTTATGCAGGGTACGCCGGGGAGCTGTTTTTT.

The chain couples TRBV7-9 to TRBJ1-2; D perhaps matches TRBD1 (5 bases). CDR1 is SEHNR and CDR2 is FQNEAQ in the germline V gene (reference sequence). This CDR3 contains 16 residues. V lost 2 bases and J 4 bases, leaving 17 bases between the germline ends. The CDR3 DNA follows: TGTGCCAGCAGCTTAATGGCTCAGGGTCTTTCCTATGGCTACACCTTC. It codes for CASSLMAQGLSYGYTF.

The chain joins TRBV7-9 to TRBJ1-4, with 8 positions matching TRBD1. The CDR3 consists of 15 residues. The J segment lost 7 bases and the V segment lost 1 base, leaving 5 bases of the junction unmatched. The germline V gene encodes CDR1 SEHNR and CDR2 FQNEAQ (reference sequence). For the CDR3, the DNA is TGTGCCAGCAGCTTAGATGACAGGGGAGGTGAAAAACTGTTTTTT. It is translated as CASSLDDRGGEKLFF.

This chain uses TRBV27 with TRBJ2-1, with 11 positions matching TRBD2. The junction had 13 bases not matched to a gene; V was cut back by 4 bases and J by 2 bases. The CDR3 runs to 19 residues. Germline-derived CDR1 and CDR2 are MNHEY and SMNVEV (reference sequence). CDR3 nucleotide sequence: TGTGCCAGCAGTTCGACCTGGCCGATAGCGGGAGGGACCTACAATGAGCAGTTCTTC. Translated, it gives CASSSTWPIAGGTYNEQFF.

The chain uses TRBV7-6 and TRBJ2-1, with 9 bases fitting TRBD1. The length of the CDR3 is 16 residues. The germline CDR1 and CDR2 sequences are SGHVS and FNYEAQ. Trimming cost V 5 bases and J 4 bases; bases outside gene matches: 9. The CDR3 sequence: CASSNHRDREYNEQFF. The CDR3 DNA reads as TGTGCCAGCAGCAATCATCGGGACAGGGAATACAATGAGCAGTTCTTC.